Presented here are 3 T cell receptor beta chains from one specimen sequenced in a study of blood T cell repertoires in COVID-19 (dated by TCRdb to the early 2020s). Preparation of the library involved the immunoSEQ multiplex PCR assay. TCRdb holds this immuneACCESS table with in-frame rearrangements only. Some clones are missing; in checked studies, unresolved V genes explain under half, and the rest has no known cause. This sample lists 250,000 to 300,000 clones; approximately 87% were detected once. The ten largest clones take up less than 15% of the sample. The sequenced material came from peripheral blood. These receptors all stem from a woman in her 30s with COVID-19, enrolled during active disease.

This chain connects TRBV14 to TRBJ1-2; 7 nucleotides line up with TRBD1. The CDR3 has 13 residues. Trimming cost V 4 bases and J 13 bases; bases outside gene matches: 12. CDR1 and CDR2 from the germline V gene are SGHDN and FVKESK. CDR3 sequence: CASSPTGDRARTF. The CDR3 nucleotides are TGTGCCAGCAGCCCCACAGGGGATCGAGCCCGCACCTTC.

The V gene is TRBV6-6, the J gene TRBJ1-2, with D tentatively TRBD1 (5 bases). The germline V gene has CDR1 MNHNY and CDR2 SVGAGI (reference sequence). The CDR3 runs to 14 residues. Trimming pared 5 bases from V and 0 bases from J, leaving 10 bases between. CDR3 residues: CASSPRGSNYGYTF. The CDR3 region has the DNA TGTGCCAGCAGTCCCCGGGGGTCTAACTATGGCTACACCTTC.

The chain couples TRBV5-1 to TRBJ2-7; D ambiguous. The V gene lost 1 base and the J gene lost 0 bases, with 5 bases spanning the gap. This CDR3 contains 13 residues. CDR1 is SGHRS, CDR2 YFSETQ, per germline. CDR3 amino acids: CASSLYGSYEQYF. The DNA of the CDR3 is TGCGCCAGCAGCTTGTACGGCTCCTACGAGCAGTACTTC.